This T cell receptor (beta chain) appears in the sequencing data of a study of vaccination and CD4 T cells after COVID-19. This clonotype has only a few counts. Its antigen is not known. The Oncomine TCR Beta short-read assay was applied to DNA of cultured CD4+ T cells. TCRdb used MiXCR to reprocess the PCR reads, holding one entry per CDR3 protein. Here the sample spans about 11,000 distinct CDR3 sequences, 69% being singletons. The treatment was: approximately nine-day PBMC culture with coronavirus spike peptide pools or control peptides (ViraFEST assay). Looked up from germline, CDR1 is SGHAT and CDR2 is FQDESV (reference sequence). Trimming cost V 5 bases and J 5 bases, with 10 bases left between them. The CDR3 contains 12 residues.

The receptor's source is a human donor who had recovered from COVID-19. V usage is TRBV11-1 and J usage is TRBJ2-7; tentatively, D is TRBD1 (6 bases). Specimen: CD4+ T cells from blood, cultured in vitro. The CDR3 loop reads CASSARGHEQYF. The CDR3 nucleotides read TGTGCCAGCAGCGCCAGGGGACACGAGCAGTACTTC.